The clone carrying this TCR beta chain was seen ten or more times. The antigen is undetermined. The data derive from a study of T-cell memory formation after mild COVID-19. Study overall: Across donors, TCR clusters were largely donor specific. Points from the study as a whole: Prior to infection, memory already included some responding clones, suggesting cross-reactive memory joined. Mostly located in CM and EM were contracting CD4+ clones, with contracting CD8+ clones located in EMRA.

TCR alpha and TCR beta cDNA libraries with sample barcodes and UMIs came from 5'RACE using constant-segment primers. TCRdb passed the 5' RACE reads through MiXCR, listing each CDR3 protein once. The table shows some 340,000 distinct CDR3 sequences, with over 10% occurring only once. The germline CDR1 and CDR2 sequences are KGHSH and LQKENI. The CDR3 is made up of 13 amino acids. The ends were cut back, 8 bases at V and 0 bases at J, with 8 bases in the middle. The clonotype comes from a man aged 18 to 30 who had mild COVID-19 (a few samples of this study predate the infection). Cell type and time point are not known. The sample consisted of PBMCs or a T cell subset sorted from them (not recorded which). This chain links TRBV18 with TRBJ1-5, with no clear D. CDR3 amino acids: CASSPDSNQPQHF. The CDR3 DNA reads as TGTGCCAGCAGTCCCGATAGCAATCAGCCCCAGCATTTT.